The entry that follows covers one T cell receptor (beta chain) sequence. The Seattle patients joined while their infection was active and were tracked longitudinally afterward. CDR1 and CDR2 (germline): MDHEN, SYDVKM. V was cut by 6 bases and J by 12 bases, with 17 bases left in between. There are 12 residues in the CDR3. The sample comes from a study of blood T cell repertoires in COVID-19. On the study more broadly: The United States, Italy and Spain provided the acute and convalescent COVID-19 samples.

This table comes from immunoSEQ multiplex PCR, and its TCRdb copy is limited to in-frame clones, with some not included. The sample contains about 63,000 clones, more than 80% of which appear only once. V gene TRBV28 combines with J gene TRBJ1-1; D unresolved. The receptor was derived from a man between 60 and 75 years old with COVID-19, enrolled during active disease. Material for sequencing was peripheral blood. CDR3 protein: CASSNATRLTFF. The CDR3 nucleotides read TGTGCCAGCAGCAATGCAACAAGATTAACTTTCTTT. Looking up the rest from reference TRBV28 and TRBJ1-1 gives the full variable domain: DVKVTQSSRYLVKRTGEKVFLECVQDMDHENMFWYRQDPGLGLRLIYFSYDVKMKEKGDIPEGYSVSREKKERFSLILESASTNQTSMYLCASSNATRLTFFGQGTRLTVV.